The rows below give T cell receptor beta chains drawn from one sample of a study of blood T cell repertoires in COVID-19. Repertoires were generated with immunoSEQ multiplex PCR, while TCRdb's copy carries only in-frame clones and drops some. The sample shows 150,000 or so clones, about 77% of them seen only once. The sample consisted of peripheral blood. The receptors come from a woman between 45 and 65 years old with active or convalescent COVID-19. Both conserved end residues are part of each CDR3. Fields, in order: D gene, V gene, clone size, J gene, CDR3 DNA, CDR3 protein. A D gene is named only where the DNA matches it firmly. Clone size appears in some rows only: once, few, many, or a class for an expanded clone.

D gene: TRBD1; V gene: TRBV2; clone size: many; J gene: TRBJ1-2; CDR3 DNA: TGTGCCAGCAGGGCGGACAGGGCGAATCTAAGCTACACCTTC; CDR3 protein: CASRADRANLSYTF
D gene: NA; V gene: TRBV28; clone size: few; J gene: TRBJ1-3; CDR3 DNA: TGTGCCAGCAGTTCGACGCCCCTTCGGCGGGGCACCATATATTTT; CDR3 protein: CASSSTPLRRGTIYF
D gene: NA; V gene: TRBV6-6; clone size: once; J gene: TRBJ2-1; CDR3 DNA: TGTGCCAGCAGTTCATTCGCGGAGCAGTACAATGAGCAGTTCTTC; CDR3 protein: CASSSFAEQYNEQFF
D gene: TRBD1; V gene: TRBV7-9; clone size: few; J gene: TRBJ1-5; CDR3 DNA: TGTGCCAGCAGCCTTGGGACAGGGGAATCTCAGCCCCAGCATTTT; CDR3 protein: CASSLGTGESQPQHF
D gene: TRBD2; V gene: TRBV9; clone size: NA; J gene: TRBJ2-7; CDR3 DNA: TGTGCCAGCAGCGTAGACCAGGGACTAGCGGGAGGTTTATCCGAGCAGTACTTC; CDR3 protein: CASSVDQGLAGGLSEQYF
D gene: NA; V gene: TRBV5-5; clone size: once; J gene: TRBJ1-1; CDR3 DNA: TGTGCCAGCAGCTTGGTGGCCGGACATATGAACACTGAAGCTTTCTTT; CDR3 protein: CASSLVAGHMNTEAFF
D gene: NA; V gene: TRBV30; clone size: NA; J gene: TRBJ1-1; CDR3 DNA: TGTGCCTGGAGTGGGCATCCTCCAGGATCGAACACTGAAGCTTTCTTT; CDR3 protein: CAWSGHPPGSNTEAFF
D gene: TRBD1; V gene: TRBV28; clone size: once; J gene: TRBJ1-4; CDR3 DNA: TGTGCCAGCATCAACGGACTGGGACAGGGAGAAAAACTGTTTTTT; CDR3 protein: CASINGLGQGEKLFF
D gene: TRBD1; V gene: TRBV19; clone size: few; J gene: TRBJ2-7; CDR3 DNA: TGTGCCAGTAGTATGGGCCAGGGGGCATTAGAGCAGTACTTC; CDR3 protein: CASSMGQGALEQYF
D gene: TRBD1; V gene: TRBV27; clone size: NA; J gene: TRBJ1-5; CDR3 DNA: TGTGCCAGCAGTTTATCTGGGACAGCAAATCAGCCCCAGCATTTT; CDR3 protein: CASSLSGTANQPQHF
D gene: TRBD1; V gene: TRBV5-1; clone size: NA; J gene: TRBJ1-1; CDR3 DNA: TGCGCCAGCAGCATCCGGACAGGGCGGGACACTGAAGCTTTCTTT; CDR3 protein: CASSIRTGRDTEAFF
D gene: NA; V gene: TRBV28; clone size: NA; J gene: TRBJ1-2; CDR3 DNA: TGTGCCAGCAGTTTATGGCAGGGATACTATGGCTACACCTTC; CDR3 protein: CASSLWQGYYGYTF
D gene: NA; V gene: TRBV7-2; clone size: NA; J gene: TRBJ2-7; CDR3 DNA: TGTGCCAGCAGCTTAACCGCCGGGGGGCCCTACGAGCAGTACTTC; CDR3 protein: CASSLTAGGPYEQYF
D gene: NA; V gene: TRBV19; clone size: NA; J gene: TRBJ1-1; CDR3 DNA: TGTGCCAGTACCCTGGACAGCACTGAAGCTTTCTTT; CDR3 protein: CASTLDSTEAFF
D gene: NA; V gene: TRBV2; clone size: NA; J gene: TRBJ2-6; CDR3 DNA: TGTGCCAGCACTCTGAGGGCCCCAAATGAGGCCAACGTCCTGACTTTC; CDR3 protein: CASTLRAPNEANVLTF
D gene: TRBD1; V gene: TRBV30; clone size: NA; J gene: TRBJ1-2; CDR3 DNA: TGTGCCTGGACGGGACAGTATGGCTACACCTTC; CDR3 protein: CAWTGQYGYTF
D gene: NA; V gene: TRBV10-3; clone size: NA; J gene: TRBJ2-7; CDR3 DNA: TGTGCCATCAGTGATCGGGGGGCGGCCTACGAGCAGTACTTC; CDR3 protein: CAISDRGAAYEQYF
D gene: TRBD2; V gene: TRBV7-2; clone size: few; J gene: TRBJ2-1; CDR3 DNA: TGTGCCAGCAGCTTGTCGGCGGGAGGACCTTTCAATGAGCAGTTCTTC; CDR3 protein: CASSLSAGGPFNEQFF
D gene: NA; V gene: TRBV15; clone size: NA; J gene: TRBJ1-1; CDR3 DNA: TGTGCCACCAGCAGTAATCTGAACACTGAAGCTTTCTTT; CDR3 protein: CATSSNLNTEAFF
D gene: TRBD1; V gene: TRBV5-1; clone size: NA; J gene: TRBJ1-2; CDR3 DNA: TGCGCCAGCAGCTTGTCGCTGAGGGACAGGGTCGATGGCTACACCTTC; CDR3 protein: CASSLSLRDRVDGYTF
D gene: TRBD2; V gene: TRBV27; clone size: NA; J gene: TRBJ2-1; CDR3 DNA: TGTGCCAGCAGCCCCGGGACTAGCGGGGCCTCCTACAATGAGCAGTTCTTC; CDR3 protein: CASSPGTSGASYNEQFF
D gene: TRBD2; V gene: TRBV2; clone size: NA; J gene: TRBJ2-1; CDR3 DNA: TGTGCCAGCAGTGTCCTACTAGCGGGAGGGCCATACAATGAGCAGTTCTTC; CDR3 protein: CASSVLLAGGPYNEQFF
D gene: NA; V gene: TRBV7-3; clone size: many; J gene: TRBJ2-1; CDR3 DNA: TGTGCCAGCAGCCCGGACAGCTTTCAGTCCAATGAGCAGTTCTTC; CDR3 protein: CASSPDSFQSNEQFF
D gene: TRBD1; V gene: TRBV5-1; clone size: NA; J gene: TRBJ2-7; CDR3 DNA: TGCGCCAGCAGCTTTGACAGGGCCCACGAGCAGTACTTC; CDR3 protein: CASSFDRAHEQYF
D gene: NA; V gene: TRBV9; clone size: NA; J gene: TRBJ2-2; CDR3 DNA: TGTGCCAGCAGCCATTCCACCGACAGACCGAACACCGGGGAGCTGTTTTTT; CDR3 protein: CASSHSTDRPNTGELFF
D gene: NA; V gene: TRBV19; clone size: once; J gene: TRBJ2-1; CDR3 DNA: TGTGCCAGTAGTATAGAGGGGCAGTACAACAATGAGCAGTTCTTC; CDR3 protein: CASSIEGQYNNEQFF
D gene: NA; V gene: TRBV4-1; clone size: once; J gene: TRBJ1-1; CDR3 DNA: TGCGCCAGCAGCCCGGGATTTCGGAACACTGAAGCTTTCTTT; CDR3 protein: CASSPGFRNTEAFF
D gene: NA; V gene: TRBV19; clone size: NA; J gene: TRBJ1-6; CDR3 DNA: TGTGCCAGCTCCCCGGGGGGGAGTTCACCCCTCCACTTT; CDR3 protein: CASSPGGSSPLHF
D gene: TRBD2; V gene: TRBV4-1; clone size: NA; J gene: TRBJ2-5; CDR3 DNA: TGCGCCAGCAGCCAGGATGTACAGGCGGCGGGGGGCACTCTGACCCAGTACTTC; CDR3 protein: CASSQDVQAAGGTLTQYF
D gene: TRBD1; V gene: TRBV10-3; clone size: NA; J gene: TRBJ1-1; CDR3 DNA: TGTGCCACCCGGGACAGGGGGCAAAGTGAAGCTTTCTTT; CDR3 protein: CATRDRGQSEAFF
D gene: NA; V gene: TRBV13; clone size: NA; J gene: TRBJ1-1; CDR3 DNA: TGTGCCAGCAGCAACAGGGTCTTGGACACTGAAGCTTTCTTT; CDR3 protein: CASSNRVLDTEAFF
D gene: TRBD1; V gene: TRBV6-2/TRBV6-3; clone size: NA; J gene: TRBJ2-7; CDR3 DNA: TGTGCCAGCAGTTACTCGGACAGGGGGCCGGCCTACGAGCAGTACTTC; CDR3 protein: CASSYSDRGPAYEQYF
D gene: NA; V gene: TRBV30; clone size: once; J gene: TRBJ1-1; CDR3 DNA: TGTGCCTGGAGTCCAGGGGAGAACACTGAAGCTTTCTTT; CDR3 protein: CAWSPGENTEAFF
D gene: NA; V gene: TRBV7-3; clone size: once; J gene: TRBJ1-1; CDR3 DNA: TGTGCCAGCAGCTCCGCGGTGAACACTGAAGCTTTCTTT; CDR3 protein: CASSSAVNTEAFF
D gene: NA; V gene: TRBV5-1; clone size: NA; J gene: TRBJ2-7; CDR3 DNA: TGCGCCAGCAGCTTGACTTCAGGGTCCTACGAGCAGTACTTC; CDR3 protein: CASSLTSGSYEQYF
D gene: NA; V gene: TRBV5-1; clone size: NA; J gene: TRBJ2-5; CDR3 DNA: TGCGCCAGCAGCTTGGGCAACTCCCAAGAGACCCAGTACTTC; CDR3 protein: CASSLGNSQETQYF
D gene: NA; V gene: TRBV9; clone size: NA; J gene: TRBJ2-1; CDR3 DNA: TGTGCCAGCAGCACCACGGAGGGAATTGTCTTCTTC; CDR3 protein: CASSTTEGIVFF
D gene: NA; V gene: TRBV30; clone size: few; J gene: TRBJ2-7; CDR3 DNA: TGTGCCTGGGGTCGCTCCTACGAGCAGTACTTC; CDR3 protein: CAWGRSYEQYF
D gene: NA; V gene: TRBV5-4; clone size: NA; J gene: TRBJ1-2; CDR3 DNA: TGTGCCAGCAGCTTGGCGGAGGGTAGGAGGGACTATGGCTACACCTTC; CDR3 protein: CASSLAEGRRDYGYTF
D gene: NA; V gene: TRBV11-1; clone size: NA; J gene: TRBJ2-3; CDR3 DNA: TGTGCCAGCAGCTTTAGGGGGTCTAGCACAGATACGCAGTATTTT; CDR3 protein: CASSFRGSSTDTQYF
D gene: TRBD2; V gene: TRBV30; clone size: NA; J gene: TRBJ2-7; CDR3 DNA: TGTGCCTGGAGTGACCCGGGACTAGCGGGGACCTACGAGCAGTACTTC; CDR3 protein: CAWSDPGLAGTYEQYF
D gene: NA; V gene: TRBV9; clone size: NA; J gene: TRBJ2-5; CDR3 DNA: TGTGCCAGCAGCGTAACAGGGAGAGAGACCCAGTACTTC; CDR3 protein: CASSVTGRETQYF
D gene: TRBD1; V gene: TRBV7-8; clone size: NA; J gene: TRBJ1-3; CDR3 DNA: TGTGCCAGCAGCTTAGTGAGTCTTCCCCGACAGGGCGAGGGAAACACCATATATTTT; CDR3 protein: CASSLVSLPRQGEGNTIYF
D gene: TRBD1; V gene: TRBV4-2; clone size: NA; J gene: TRBJ1-2; CDR3 DNA: TGTGCCAGCAGCCAGGGGACAGGAAACTATGGCTACACCTTC; CDR3 protein: CASSQGTGNYGYTF
D gene: TRBD2; V gene: TRBV5-4; clone size: NA; J gene: TRBJ2-3; CDR3 DNA: TGTGCCAGCAGCATTTTCGGGGGGGGCACAGATACGCAGTATTTT; CDR3 protein: CASSIFGGGTDTQYF
D gene: TRBD1; V gene: TRBV19; clone size: NA; J gene: TRBJ1-5; CDR3 DNA: TGTGCCAGTAGTATGGGACAGGAGAATCAGCCCCAGCATTTT; CDR3 protein: CASSMGQENQPQHF